The present T cell receptor (beta chain) was sequenced within a study of CD4 and CD8 cells across lung adenocarcinoma regions. The CDR3 contains 13 residues. Germline CDR1 and CDR2: MNHNS and SASEGT. V was pared by 6 bases and J by 3 bases, with 10 bases between. Samples came from patients with localized non-small cell lung adenocarcinoma. TCRdb redid the calling of the PCR reads with MiXCR, one entry per CDR3 protein. The sample records 14,000 or so distinct CDR3 sequences, approximately 40% being singletons. In this sample, this clonotype is large. Sequences were obtained from CD4+ T cells from the center of a lung tumor. The sequence was collected from a male donor with lung adenocarcinoma. The CD4 and CD8 labels of this study may be unreliable. The chain is built from TRBV6-1 and TRBJ2-3; a weak D match, TRBD1 (6 bases). The CDR3, as DNA: TGTGCCAGCAGGGAGGACAGAACAGATACGCAGTATTTT. This codes for CASREDRTDTQYF.